This section outlines one T cell receptor (beta chain) sequence together with its context. What it recognizes is unknown. The data derive from a study of blood T cells in healthy people across ages. Sample-barcoded 5' priming and a J-beta primer mix drove a second PCR of about 6 to 11 cycles. In TCRdb, the 5' RACE reads were re-called with MiXCR into one record per CDR3 protein. The sample has 500,000 to 600,000 distinct CDR3 sequences, 25% to 30% seen once. Trimming cost V 4 bases and J 4 bases; bases outside gene matches: 14. The germline V gene encodes CDR1 SGHTA and CDR2 FQGNSA. The CDR3 loop spans 17 amino acids. Study observations and caveats: No one knew whether donors had CMV, which possibly confounded expanded clonotype changes.

The chain carries TRBV7-2 and TRBJ1-2; 8 bases map to TRBD1. The TCR sequence derives from a woman aged 70-85 years in good health. Sample: blood. The CDR3 protein is CASSYQGGRGQGYGYTF. In DNA form, the CDR3 reads TGTGCCAGCAGCTATCAGGGGGGCAGGGGGCAAGGCTATGGCTACACCTTC.